The 26 T cell receptor beta chains listed next were all sequenced from one sample in a study of Tregs in tolerant kidney transplant recipients. Here immunoSEQ multiplex PCR was the method, and the copy in TCRdb shows in-frame clones only, minus some. The sample includes under 85,000 clones, about 89% of them seen just once. This specimen was CD4+ T cells from blood, taken before the transplant. All receptors come from a human donor who received a combined kidney and bone marrow transplant.

The rearrangement links TRBV27 to TRBJ2-1; TRBD2 agrees at 7 bases. Germline V lookup: CDR1 MNHEY, CDR2 SMNVEV (reference sequence). The length of the CDR3 is 15 residues. Unmatched junction bases numbered 6, after V lost 5 bases and J lost 2 bases. The CDR3 bases are TGTGCCAGCAGTGAAAGACTAGCCCCCTACAATGAGCAGTTCTTC. It encodes CASSERLAPYNEQFF.

The V gene is TRBV5-4, the J gene TRBJ2-1, with D unclear. Germline V gene lookup returns CDR1 SGHNT and CDR2 YYREEE (reference sequence). The length of the CDR3 is 12 residues. V shed 3 bases and J shed 10 bases, with 11 bases lying between them. CDR3 DNA: TGTGCCAGCAGCTCCCCCTTATTGGAGCAGTTCTTC. Translated, it gives CASSSPLLEQFF.

This clone was observed a few times. The chain links TRBV6-1 to TRBJ1-5; D gene ambiguous. Germline V gene data show CDR1 as MNHNS and CDR2 as SASEGT. The germline V and J ends were trimmed by 0 bases and 2 bases, with 5 bases remaining between them. The length of the CDR3 is 14 residues. CDR3 loop: CASSEARGNQPQHF. The CDR3, as DNA: TGTGCCAGCAGTGAAGCTCGTGGCAATCAGCCCCAGCATTTT.

The chain recombines TRBV4-3 with TRBJ1-4, with D uncertain. Trimming stripped 1 base from V and 8 bases from J, with 14 bases between. Germline assignment: CDR1 LGHNA and CDR2 YSLEER. The CDR3 is made up of 15 amino acids. As DNA, the CDR3 is TGCGCCAGCAGCCAAGCTAACAGCCGGGAGGAAAAACTGTTTTTT. Its protein is CASSQANSREEKLFF.

V usage is TRBV6-1 and J usage is TRBJ2-4; the match to TRBD1 covers 12 bases. Germline values: CDR1 MNHNS, CDR2 SASEGT. The CDR3 extends over 20 amino acids. The junction had 12 bases not matched to a gene; V was cut back by 3 bases and J by 0 bases. The CDR3 here is CASSETGTGGNGLAKNIQYF. The DNA of the CDR3 is TGTGCCAGCAGTGAGACCGGGACAGGGGGCAATGGTCTAGCCAAAAACATTCAGTACTTC.

The chain is built from TRBV7-2 and TRBJ2-1, with D possibly TRBD1 on 6 matching bases. V was shortened by 1 base and J by 2 bases, with 9 bases between the two germline ends. The CDR3 is 15 amino acids. Germline lookup yields CDR1 SGHTA and CDR2 FQGNSA. CDR3 amino acids: CASSLESGAYNEQFF. In DNA form, the CDR3 reads TGTGCCAGCAGCTTAGAGTCAGGGGCCTACAATGAGCAGTTCTTC.

The chain recombines TRBV11-2 with TRBJ2-7, with TRBD1 identical over 12 bases. The ends lost 6 bases at V and 2 bases at J; junction bases unmatched: 11. Germline assignment: CDR1 SGHAT and CDR2 FQNNGV. The CDR3 covers 17 residues. In nucleotides, the CDR3 is TGTGCCAGCAGGAATCCGGGACAGGGGGCAGGCCCCTACGAGCAGTACTTC. It specifies CASRNPGQGAGPYEQYF.

The chain is built from TRBV12-5 and TRBJ2-1; 14 positions match TRBD2. The CDR3 covers 19 residues. With 3 bases clipped from V and 0 bases from J, the junction kept 7 bases outside the gene matches. The germline CDR1 and CDR2 sequences are LGHNT and FRNRAP. CDR3 sequence: CASGFLGLAGESSYNEQFF. Written as DNA, the CDR3 is TGTGCTAGTGGTTTCTTGGGACTAGCGGGAGAGAGCTCCTACAATGAGCAGTTCTTC.

The chain carries TRBV18 and TRBJ2-1; 9 bases map to TRBD1. J gave up 3 bases and V 4 bases, and 7 bases lay outside the gene matches. Germline V gene sequence: CDR1 KGHSH, CDR2 LQKENI. This CDR3 has 16 residues. The CDR3 is CASSLTGTGNYNEQFF. CDR3 coding DNA: TGTGCCAGCTCACTCACCGGGACAGGGAACTACAATGAGCAGTTCTTC. The variable domain in full, completed from reference TRBV18 and TRBJ2-1, reads NAGVMQNPRHLVRRRGQEARLRCSPMKGHSHVYWYRQLPEEGLKFMVYLQKENIIDESGMPKERFSAEFPKEGPSILRIQQVVRGDSAAYFCASSLTGTGNYNEQFFGPGTRLTVL.

The J gene is TRBJ1-5, the V gene TRBV28; 7 bases align to TRBD1. V was pared by 2 bases and J by 6 bases, with 4 bases of the junction left unmatched. Germline-derived CDR1 and CDR2 are MDHEN and SYDVKM. The CDR3 extends over 14 amino acids. The DNA of the CDR3 is TGTGCCAGCAGTTTACCTCACAGGGGTCAGCCCCAGCATTTT. This translates into CASSLPHRGQPQHF.

This clone occurred a few times. This chain connects TRBV7-8 to TRBJ1-5, with D possibly TRBD1 on 6 matching bases. The CDR3 has 16 residues. Trimming pared 1 base from V and 3 bases from J, leaving 13 bases between. Germline lookup yields CDR1 SGHVS and CDR2 FQNEAQ. The CDR3 sequence is CASSLGGTPTNQPQHF. CDR3 nucleotides: TGTGCCAGCAGCTTAGGAGGGACACCAACCAATCAGCCCCAGCATTTT.

This chain links TRBV28 with TRBJ1-1, with D unresolved. CDR1 and CDR2 (germline): MDHEN, SYDVKM. Trimming shortened V by 6 bases and J by 4 bases, and 9 bases separated the two germline ends. CDR3 length equals 12 residues. CDR3 DNA: TGTGCCAGCAGGGAGAAAAGCACTGAAGCTTTCTTT. Its translation: CASREKSTEAFF.

The rearrangement links TRBV5-1 to TRBJ2-1; a possible D gene is TRBD2 (5 bases). Trimming took 2 bases from V and 0 from J, leaving 9 bases between them. This CDR3 contains 15 residues. Per the germline V gene, CDR1 is SGHRS and CDR2 is YFSETQ. The CDR3: CASSLQRSSYNEQFF. The CDR3 nucleotides are TGCGCCAGCAGCTTACAGCGGAGCTCCTACAATGAGCAGTTCTTC.

The V and J genes are TRBV5-4 and TRBJ1-1, with TRBD1 identical over 8 bases. The CDR3 length is 14 residues. Germline-derived CDR1 and CDR2 are SGHNT and YYREEE (reference sequence). V shed 4 bases, J shed 6 bases, and the junction held 8 bases outside the gene matches. The CDR3 DNA is TGTGCCAGCAGCCCACGGACAGGGAAGGCTGAAGCTTTCTTT. Its translation is CASSPRTGKAEAFF.

J is TRBJ2-2 and V is TRBV6-1, with 7 bases aligning to TRBD2. CDR1 is MNHNS, CDR2 SASEGT, per germline. V gave up 6 bases and J gave up 4 bases; unmatched junction bases: 8. CDR3 length equals 15 residues. The CDR3 loop reads CASSVERGGTGELFF. CDR3 nucleotide sequence: TGTGCCAGCAGCGTAGAGCGCGGGGGCACCGGGGAGCTGTTTTTT.

V usage is TRBV4-1 and J usage is TRBJ1-2; possibly TRBD1 for D (5 bases). Germline-derived CDR1 and CDR2 are MGHRA and YSYEKL. Trimming took 2 bases from V and 4 from J, leaving 11 bases between them. This CDR3 has 14 amino acids. CDR3 amino acids: CASSQSQGSYGYTF. CDR3 coding DNA: TGCGCCAGCAGCCAATCTCAGGGTTCCTATGGCTACACCTTC.

On this clone itself: The sample has other DNA sequences that encode this CDR3 too. The rearrangement uses TRBV6-5 and TRBJ1-3; 9 nucleotides align to TRBD1. The V gene's germline CDR1 is MNHEY and CDR2 SVGAGI. Trimming cost V 0 bases and J 4 bases; bases outside gene matches: 4. The CDR3 is 16 amino acids. The CDR3 protein is CASSYSGQGGGNTIYF. The CDR3 nucleotides read TGTGCCAGCAGTTACTCGGGACAGGGCGGAGGAAACACCATATATTTT.

The table lists this clone with a count of one. The gene calls are TRBV7-9 and TRBJ2-1; D is possibly TRBD2 (6 bases). Trimming removed 2 bases from V and 5 bases from J, with 13 bases in between. Germline-derived CDR1 and CDR2 are SEHNR and FQNEAQ (reference sequence). The length of the CDR3 is 15 residues. The CDR3 bases are TGTGCCAGCAGCTTAACGGGAGCACCAAACAATGAGCAGTTCTTC. Protein: CASSLTGAPNNEQFF.

This clone has just a few counts. The chain combines TRBV7-2 with TRBJ2-7; 10 bases fit TRBD2. The CDR3 runs 16 residues. The germline V gene encodes CDR1 SGHTA and CDR2 FQGNSA. V was pared by 0 bases and J by 6 bases, with 8 bases of the junction left unmatched. The CDR3 sequence is CASSLAALAGVGEQYF. DNA for the CDR3: TGTGCCAGCAGCTTAGCCGCCCTAGCGGGAGTGGGCGAGCAGTACTTC.

V usage is TRBV5-1 and J usage is TRBJ2-7; D possibly corresponds to TRBD1 (6 bases). The V gene lost 4 bases and the J gene lost 2 bases, with 13 bases spanning the gap. Germline V CDR1 and CDR2: SGHRS, YFSETQ. The CDR3 covers 14 residues. CDR3 DNA sequence: TGCGCCAGCAGCCTATCAGGGACACCCTACGAGCAGTACTTC. This translates into CASSLSGTPYEQYF.

The J gene is TRBJ1-3, the V gene TRBV4-1; perhaps TRBD1 as D (6 bases). Per the germline V gene, CDR1 is MGHRA and CDR2 is YSYEKL. The CDR3 extends over 15 amino acids. V shed 5 bases and J shed 4 bases, with 15 bases lying between them. Here the CDR3 DNA reads TGCGCCAGCAGCATCCCCCGGGACACCGGAAACACCATATATTTT. It encodes CASSIPRDTGNTIYF.

The V gene is TRBV7-9, the J gene TRBJ2-1; the D gene is possibly TRBD1 (5 bases). The CDR3 contains 12 residues. Trimming left V 4 bases short and J 4 bases short, with 5 bases between. CDR1 and CDR2 (germline): SEHNR, FQNEAQ (reference sequence). CDR3 amino acids: CASSYRYNEQFF. The CDR3 bases are TGTGCCAGCAGCTACAGGTACAATGAGCAGTTCTTC.

The chain links TRBV28 to TRBJ1-2, with 10 bases aligning to TRBD1. The CDR3 consists of 14 residues. The V gene end was trimmed by 8 bases and the J gene end by 5 bases; junction bases not matched to a gene: 8. CDR1 is MDHEN and CDR2 is SYDVKM in the germline V gene. The CDR3 reads CASGLGTGDYGYTF. CDR3 DNA: TGTGCCAGCGGGCTAGGGACAGGGGATTATGGCTACACCTTC.

The chain recombines TRBV9 with TRBJ1-2, with a weak D call TRBD1 (5 bases). Germline CDR1 and CDR2: SGDLS and YYNGEE. V gave up 0 bases and J gave up 7 bases, with 13 bases separating them. The CDR3 covers 14 residues. The CDR3 sequence: CASSVGEAGVGYTF. The DNA of the CDR3 is TGTGCCAGCAGCGTAGGCGAGGCGGGGGTTGGCTACACCTTC.

The genes are TRBV5-1 and TRBJ1-2; maybe TRBD1 (6 bases). This CDR3 has 14 residues. Germline CDR1 is SGHRS and CDR2 is YFSETQ. V shed 2 bases and J shed 1 base, with 9 bases lying between them. The CDR3 loop is CASSLSDSNYGYTF. CDR3 bases: TGCGCCAGCAGCTTATCGGACAGTAACTATGGCTACACCTTC.

CDR3 coding DNA: TGTGCCAGCAGTTTATCCAGGGGGCGAGTTGAAAAACTGTTTTTT. Its protein is CASSLSRGRVEKLFF. The V gene is TRBV28, the J gene TRBJ1-4; 8 positions match TRBD1. Looked up from germline, CDR1 is MDHEN and CDR2 is SYDVKM. Trimming took 1 base from V and 7 from J; bases not matched to a gene: 5. The CDR3 spans 15 residues.